This TCR beta chain stems from a study of PD-1 blockade in classical Hodgkin lymphoma. Study-wide points: Baseline diversity in complete responders resembled that of newly diagnosed patients. There was a significant rise in CD4+ TCR diversity by C4D1, with no such rise for CD8+. Before treatment, TCR diversity in newly diagnosed patients was reportedly lower than in healthy donors.

Trimming removed 1 base from V and 7 bases from J; junction bases left unmatched: 0. Looked up from germline, CDR1 is KGHSH and CDR2 is LQKENI. The CDR3 is 12 amino acids. This clone was seen more than once but under ten times. Its target is not known. Time point noted: cycle 4 day 1 (C4D1), after 6 weeks of nivolumab. The patients all showed relapse after autologous stem cell transplantation, while their brentuximab vedotin exposure varied. Magnetic negative selection of thawed PBMCs was the method by which CD4+ T cells were purified. Assay used: immunoSEQ multiplex PCR; TCRdb lists only in-frame clones, some missing. In the table there are tens of thousands of clones, 90% to 95% of which are singletons.

This material consisted of CD4+ T cells from blood, taken before the fourth cycle of nivolumab. The receptor comes from a human donor with classical Hodgkin lymphoma. The chain links TRBV18 to TRBJ1-1; 7 bases are a match to TRBD1. The CDR3 loop reads CASSPRTGEAFF. For the CDR3, the DNA is TGTGCCAGCTCACCACGGACAGGTGAAGCTTTCTTT.